This TCR beta chain is drawn from a study of blood T cells in healthy people across ages. Study findings and constraints: Strong correlation linked observed beta diversity and percent naive T cells.

As for this clonotype: Antigen unknown.

In germline, CDR1 is SGHTA, CDR2 FQGNSA. This CDR3 region has 17 residues. The V and J ends lost 0 bases and 7 bases, in that order; junction bases with no gene match: 8. The second PCR ran roughly 6 to 11 cycles with a sample-barcoded 5' primer and J-beta primers. Every cDNA was tagged by a template-switch adaptor with 12 random nucleotides. TCRdb re-called the 5' RACE reads through MiXCR, storing one row per CDR3 protein. This sample has 710,000 or so distinct CDR3 sequences, with about a fifth found just once. Sequenced input: blood. The chain is built from TRBV7-2 and TRBJ2-1; 11 bases align to TRBD2. The source is a man in his 70s in good health. In DNA form, the CDR3 reads TGTGCCAGCAGCTTAGCGCTAGGGCTAGCGGGAGGAAATGAGCAGTTCTTC. This translates into CASSLALGLAGGNEQFF.